This TCR beta chain came from a study of blood T cell repertoires in COVID-19. TCRdb keeps only in-frame clones here, not all; method: immunoSEQ multiplex PCR. The data show over 100,000 clones, with less than 90% seen just once and about a tenth held by the top ten. The sequence was obtained from an elderly man with acute or convalescent COVID-19. The sequenced sample was peripheral blood.

The CDR3 nucleotides read TGTGCCAGCAGCCCGGGGTTATACTATGGCTACACCTTC. This encodes CASSPGLYYGYTF. This rearrangement joins TRBV5-6 to TRBJ1-2; D is ambiguous. CDR1 SGHDT and CDR2 YYEEEE come from the germline V gene. V was cut by 4 bases and J by 3 bases, with 10 bases left in between. The length of the CDR3 is 13 residues.